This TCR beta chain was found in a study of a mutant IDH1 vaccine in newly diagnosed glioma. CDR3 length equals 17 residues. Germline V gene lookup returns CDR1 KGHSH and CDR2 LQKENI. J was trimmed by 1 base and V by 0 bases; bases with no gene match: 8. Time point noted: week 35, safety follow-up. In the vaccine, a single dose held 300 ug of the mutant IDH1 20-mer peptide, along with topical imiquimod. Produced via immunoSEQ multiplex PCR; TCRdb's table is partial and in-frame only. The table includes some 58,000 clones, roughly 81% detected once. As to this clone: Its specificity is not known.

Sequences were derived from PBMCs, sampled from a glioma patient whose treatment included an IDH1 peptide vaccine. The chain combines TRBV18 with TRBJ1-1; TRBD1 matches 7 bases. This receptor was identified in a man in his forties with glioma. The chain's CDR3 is CASSPPVLTGENTEAFF. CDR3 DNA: TGTGCCAGCTCACCACCGGTTTTAACAGGGGAGAACACTGAAGCTTTCTTT.